A selection of T cell receptor beta chains follows, all from one sample in a study of STAT5B mutations in CD4+ large granular lymphocyte leukemia. Sequencing was performed with immunoSEQ multiplex PCR; in TCRdb, only in-frame clones are kept and a portion is missing. Of roughly 29,000 clones listed, under 80% were seen once; the top ten hold approximately 2.8%. The specimen sequenced was CD4+ T cells from blood buffy coats. These receptors were taken from a human donor in good health. CDR3s include the opening cysteine and the closing phenylalanine or tryptophan. Each record gives: V gene, D gene, J gene, clone size, CDR3 protein, CDR3 DNA. D genes are given only for firm matches. Clone size is stated in some rows and not others, as once, few, many or a class when expanded.

TRBV2	TRBD1	TRBJ1-4	medium-sized	CASRGTGGRYWKLFF	TGTGCCAGCAGGGGGACAGGGGGACGTTATTGGAAACTGTTTTTT
TRBV15	.	TRBJ2-2	few	CATSRAGTGELFF	TGTGCCACCAGCAGAGCGGGGACCGGGGAGCTGTTTTTT
TRBV7-9	.	TRBJ2-2	.	CASSRAGVGELFF	TGTGCCAGCAGCAGGGCAGGAGTCGGGGAGCTGTTTTTT
TRBV6-4	TRBD2	TRBJ2-1	.	CASGRGGHEQFF	TGTGCCAGCGGCCGGGGGGGACATGAGCAGTTCTTC
TRBV7-2	TRBD2	TRBJ2-7	.	CASSLHSGRATGLSYEQYF	TGTGCCAGCAGCTTACACAGCGGGAGGGCCACAGGCCTCTCCTACGAGCAGTACTTC
TRBV7-2	.	TRBJ2-2	.	CASSLYRVTGELFF	TGTGCCAGCAGCTTATACCGTGTCACCGGGGAGCTGTTTTTT
TRBV7-2	.	TRBJ1-3	.	CASSLSQGNTIYF	TGTGCCAGCAGCTTATCTCAGGGAAACACCATATATTTT
TRBV2	.	TRBJ1-1	.	CASSIRQTNTEAFF	TGTGCCAGTTCGATTCGGCAAACTAACACTGAAGCTTTCTTT
TRBV10-1	TRBD2	TRBJ2-3	.	CASSGNRLAGKTDTQYF	TGCGCCAGCAGCGGTAACAGACTAGCGGGGAAGACAGATACGCAGTATTTT
TRBV7-2	TRBD1	TRBJ2-5	.	CASSWRQGARETQYF	TGTGCCAGCAGCTGGAGACAGGGGGCCAGGGAGACCCAGTACTTC
TRBV19	TRBD1	TRBJ2-5	.	CATQQGVGKETQYF	TGTGCCACCCAACAGGGGGTTGGTAAAGAGACCCAGTACTTC
TRBV19	.	TRBJ1-5	.	CASSTGVVRPQHF	TGTGCCAGTAGTACGGGGGTCGTGCGGCCCCAGCATTTT
TRBV19	.	TRBJ2-2	.	CASSIRKKGTGELFF	TGTGCCAGTAGTATTAGGAAGAAGGGCACCGGGGAGCTGTTTTTT
TRBV5-4	.	TRBJ2-4	.	CASSLRGAKNIQYF	TGTGCCAGCAGCTTGAGGGGGGCCAAAAACATTCAGTACTTC
TRBV7-2	.	TRBJ2-2	once	CASSLVRTTSGELFF	TGTGCCAGCAGCTTAGTTCGGACTACTAGCGGGGAGCTGTTTTTT
TRBV5-1	.	TRBJ1-2	.	CASSLARTDQGNYGYTF	TGCGCCAGCAGCTTGGCCCGAACCGATCAGGGGAACTATGGCTACACCTTC
TRBV9	TRBD1	TRBJ2-1	.	CASSVEDRSSYNEQFF	TGTGCCAGCAGCGTAGAGGACAGGAGCTCCTACAATGAGCAGTTCTTC
TRBV28	TRBD1	TRBJ1-5	.	CASSIDRGRSQPQHF	TGTGCCAGCAGTATCGACAGGGGAAGGAGTCAGCCCCAGCATTTT
TRBV7-8	TRBD1	TRBJ2-7	.	CASSPLGQTSYEQYF	TGTGCCAGCAGCCCGCTGGGACAGACCTCCTACGAGCAGTACTTC
TRBV9	.	TRBJ2-2	.	CASSVLRGRNTGELFF	TGTGCCAGCAGCGTCCTTCGCGGAAGGAACACCGGGGAGCTGTTTTTT
TRBV29-1	TRBD2	TRBJ2-1	.	CSVVWVAGRYNEQFF	TGCAGCGTTGTGTGGGTAGCGGGGCGGTACAATGAGCAGTTCTTC
TRBV28	TRBD1	TRBJ2-7	.	CASSRTGGEQYF	TGTGCCAGCAGCCGGACAGGGGGAGAGCAGTACTTC
TRBV11-2	TRBD2	TRBJ2-1	.	CASSLYTLAGANEQFF	TGTGCCAGCAGCTTATATACACTAGCGGGAGCCAATGAGCAGTTCTTC
TRBV30	.	TRBJ2-1	.	CAWSLNSYNEQFF	TGTGCCTGGAGTCTTAACTCCTACAATGAGCAGTTCTTC
TRBV4-3	TRBD2	TRBJ2-7	once	CASSRLWGLAGGEIYEQYF	TGCGCCAGCAGCCGTCTTTGGGGACTAGCGGGAGGGGAGATTTACGAGCAGTACTTC
TRBV5-4	TRBD2	TRBJ2-1	once	CASSFFLSGRNYNEQFF	TGTGCCAGCAGTTTTTTCCTGAGCGGGAGAAACTACAATGAGCAGTTCTTC
TRBV29-1	.	TRBJ2-7	few	CSVARASYEQYF	TGCAGCGTTGCCAGGGCTTCCTACGAGCAGTACTTC
TRBV7-9	TRBD2	TRBJ2-2	.	CASSLSGSPNTGELFF	TGTGCCAGCAGCTTAAGCGGGAGCCCGAACACCGGGGAGCTGTTTTTT
TRBV18	.	TRBJ2-2	.	CASSPRQHTGELFF	TGTGCCAGCTCACCGCGACAGCACACCGGGGAGCTGTTTTTT
TRBV29-1	.	TRBJ2-5	.	CSVGGGTQETQYF	TGCAGCGTTGGGGGCGGGACTCAAGAGACCCAGTACTTC
TRBV30	TRBD2	TRBJ2-7	.	CTGGSSTKQYF	TGTACTGGCGGGAGTAGTACGAAGCAGTACTTC
TRBV5-6	TRBD2	TRBJ2-7	.	CASSLLTSREQYF	TGTGCCAGCAGCCTTTTGACTAGCCGCGAGCAGTACTTC
TRBV4-2	TRBD2	TRBJ2-5	.	CASSRKTSGNQETQYF	TGTGCCAGCAGCCGAAAGACTAGCGGGAATCAAGAGACCCAGTACTTC
TRBV19	TRBD1	TRBJ1-2	once	CASIQQGRDYGYTF	TGTGCCAGTATCCAACAGGGGAGGGACTATGGCTACACCTTC
TRBV5-1	.	TRBJ2-2	few	CASSLLTLTGELFF	TGCGCCAGCAGCTTGCTTACCCTCACCGGGGAGCTGTTTTTT
TRBV16	TRBD1	TRBJ1-2	once	CASSQQRTGGNGYTF	TGTGCCAGCAGCCAACAAAGGACAGGGGGAAATGGCTACACCTTC
TRBV5-6	.	TRBJ2-4	.	CASSTEVLGGDIQYF	TGTGCCAGCAGCACAGAGGTGCTGGGCGGGGACATTCAGTACTTC
TRBV7-6	.	TRBJ1-1	.	CASSPQDGYAFF	TGTGCCAGCAGCCCTCAGGACGGCTACGCTTTCTTT
TRBV4-1	.	TRBJ1-5	.	CASSQDFNKWPQPQHF	TGCGCCAGCAGCCAAGATTTCAACAAGTGGCCTCAGCCCCAGCATTTT
TRBV19	TRBD1	TRBJ2-5	few	CASSIRQGDQETQYF	TGTGCCAGTAGTATTCGACAGGGTGACCAAGAGACCCAGTACTTC
TRBV10-3	.	TRBJ2-5	.	CANSLGLGETQYF	TGTGCCAATTCGTTAGGGCTCGGGGAGACCCAGTACTTC
TRBV29-1	.	TRBJ2-5	.	CSTLQGAETQYF	TGCAGTACTTTACAGGGAGCGGAGACCCAGTACTTC